This T cell receptor beta chain was found in a study of T cell responses to AZD1222 COVID-19 vaccine. This clone has a single count. Its matching antigen is unknown. Sequencing was performed with immunoSEQ multiplex PCR; in TCRdb, only in-frame clones are kept and a portion is missing. The table records 65,000 to 85,000 clones, 90% of them present only once. The V gene's germline CDR1 is MNHEY and CDR2 SVGAGI. Trimming at V came to 6 bases and at J to 6 bases, leaving 14 bases not matched to a gene. The CDR3 has 15 amino acids. Overall study results and limits: Donors were chiefly white British, with a greater number of females, and clonal diversity was perhaps underestimated.

This chain connects TRBV6-5 to TRBJ2-7; 7 nucleotides agree with TRBD1. This TCR was sampled from an adult in good health. The starting material was peripheral blood, obtained on day 0 of AZD1222 vaccination. The CDR3, as DNA: TGTGCCAGCAGGAGTTCCGGGACAGACGGACGCGAGCAGTACTTC. Protein: CASRSSGTDGREQYF.